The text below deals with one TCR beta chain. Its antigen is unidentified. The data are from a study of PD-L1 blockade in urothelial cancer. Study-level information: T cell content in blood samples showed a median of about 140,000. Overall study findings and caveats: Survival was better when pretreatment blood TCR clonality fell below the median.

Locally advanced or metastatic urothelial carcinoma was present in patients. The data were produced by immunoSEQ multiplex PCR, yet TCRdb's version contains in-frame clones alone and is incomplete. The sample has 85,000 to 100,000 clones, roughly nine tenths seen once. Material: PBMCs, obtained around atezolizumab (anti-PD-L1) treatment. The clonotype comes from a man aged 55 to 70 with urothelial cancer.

The CDR3 DNA reads as TGTGCCAGCTCACCGGGGACAGCAAACACCGGGGAGCTGTTTTTT. Its translation is CASSPGTANTGELFF. The chain combines TRBV18 with TRBJ2-2, with 7 bases identical to TRBD1. Germline V gene lookup returns CDR1 KGHSH and CDR2 LQKENI. V was pared by 3 bases and J by 2 bases, with 3 bases of the junction left unmatched. The CDR3 extends over 15 amino acids.